This T cell receptor (beta chain) was found in a study of blood T cell repertoires in COVID-19. Across the study: Sample material is recorded as cDNA or gDNA derived from T cells, B-cell-depleted T cells, or PBMCs.

As processed by the authors: Reference gene primer amplification gave nucleated cell count estimates. Generated by immunoSEQ multiplex PCR, the TCRdb table keeps only in-frame clones and is missing some. V, J and clone size are taken as reported in that table, and D and trimming were inferred from the DNA itself. The data contain 250,000 or so clones, approximately 91% of them singletons. Study members were between 18 and 89 years old and lived in 20 to 25 US regions. Participants had their cohort set by participant-reported clinical history. The CDR3 totals 15 residues. The germline CDR1 and CDR2 sequences are SGHRS and YFSETQ. The V and J ends lost 4 bases and 6 bases, in that order; junction bases with no gene match: 9.

The sample consisted of PBMCs or T cells enriched from blood (not recorded which). The V gene is TRBV5-1, the J gene TRBJ1-2, with 10 bases matching TRBD1. This receptor was taken from a human donor in a cohort exposed to, infected with or recovered from COVID-19 (not recorded which). The donor label of this sample is uncertain. In nucleotides, the CDR3 is TGCGCCAGCAGCCTCGGACAGGGGGAATGGCATGGCTACACCTTC. Amino acid sequence: CASSLGQGEWHGYTF.